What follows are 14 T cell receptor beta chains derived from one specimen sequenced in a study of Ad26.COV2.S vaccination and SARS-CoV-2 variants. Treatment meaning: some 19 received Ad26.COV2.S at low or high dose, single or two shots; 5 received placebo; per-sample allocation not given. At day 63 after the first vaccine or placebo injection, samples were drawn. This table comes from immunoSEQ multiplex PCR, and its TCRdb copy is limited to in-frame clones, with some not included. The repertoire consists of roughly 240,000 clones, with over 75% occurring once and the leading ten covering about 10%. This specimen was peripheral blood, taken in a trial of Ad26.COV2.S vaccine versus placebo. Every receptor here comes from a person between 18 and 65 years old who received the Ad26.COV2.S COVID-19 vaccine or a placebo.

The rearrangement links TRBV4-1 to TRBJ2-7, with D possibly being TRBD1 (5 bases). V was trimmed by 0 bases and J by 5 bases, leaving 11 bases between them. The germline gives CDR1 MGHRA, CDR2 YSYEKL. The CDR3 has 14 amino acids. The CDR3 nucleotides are TGCGCCAGCAGCCAAGATAAGGGCAGGGACGAGCAGTACTTC. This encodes CASSQDKGRDEQYF.

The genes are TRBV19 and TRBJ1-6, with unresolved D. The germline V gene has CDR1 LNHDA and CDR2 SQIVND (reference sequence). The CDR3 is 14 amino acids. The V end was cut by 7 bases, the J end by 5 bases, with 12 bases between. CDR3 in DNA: TGTGCCAGTAAAGTACGAGGGAATAATTCACCCCTCCACTTT. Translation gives CASKVRGNNSPLHF.

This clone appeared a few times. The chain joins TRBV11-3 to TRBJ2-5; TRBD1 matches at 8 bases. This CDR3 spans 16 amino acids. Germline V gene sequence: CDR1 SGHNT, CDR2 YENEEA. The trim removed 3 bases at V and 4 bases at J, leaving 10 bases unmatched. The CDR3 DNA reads TGTGCCAGCAGCTTGGGGACAGGCGGCGGAAGAGAGACCCAGTACTTC. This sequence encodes CASSLGTGGGRETQYF.

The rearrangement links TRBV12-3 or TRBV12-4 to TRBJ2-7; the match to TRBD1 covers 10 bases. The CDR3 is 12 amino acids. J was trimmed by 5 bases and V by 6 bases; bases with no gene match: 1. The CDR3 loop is CASRTGGHEQYF. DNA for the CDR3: TGTGCCAGCAGGACAGGGGGCCACGAGCAGTACTTC.

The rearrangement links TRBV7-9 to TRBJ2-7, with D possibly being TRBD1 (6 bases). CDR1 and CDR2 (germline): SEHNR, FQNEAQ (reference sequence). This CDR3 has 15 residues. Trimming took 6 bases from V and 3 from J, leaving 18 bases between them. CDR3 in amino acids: CASSRGTTVGYEQYF. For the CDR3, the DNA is TGTGCCAGCAGTCGAGGGACAACGGTGGGCTACGAGCAGTACTTC.

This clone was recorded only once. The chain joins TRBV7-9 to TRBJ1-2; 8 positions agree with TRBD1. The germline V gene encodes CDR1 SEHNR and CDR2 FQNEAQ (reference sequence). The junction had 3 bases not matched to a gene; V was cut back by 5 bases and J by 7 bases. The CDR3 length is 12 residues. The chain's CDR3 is CASSDDRGGYTF. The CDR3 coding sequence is TGTGCCAGCAGCGATGACAGGGGTGGCTACACCTTC.

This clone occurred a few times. The CDR3 loop is CASSQTVQETQYF. CDR3 sequence (DNA): TGTGCCAGCAGCCAAACAGTACAAGAGACCCAGTACTTC. This sequence joins TRBV5-6 and TRBJ2-5; unclear D gene. CDR1 is SGHDT and CDR2 is YYEEEE in the germline V gene. The CDR3 extends over 13 amino acids. V gave up 4 bases and J gave up 2 bases, with 9 bases separating them.

CDR3 amino acids: CASTQGQGGFYEQYF. The CDR3 DNA follows: TGCGCCAGCACCCAGGGACAGGGAGGTTTCTACGAGCAGTACTTC. The chain carries TRBV4-1 and TRBJ2-7; 9 bases align to TRBD1. Trimming cost V 7 bases and J 3 bases; bases outside gene matches: 10. The V gene's germline CDR1 is MGHRA and CDR2 YSYEKL. The CDR3 covers 15 residues.

Here the CDR3 DNA reads TGCGCCAGCAGCCCCCCGGGAGACAATGAGCAGTTCTTC. This encodes CASSPPGDNEQFF. The chain carries TRBV4-3 and TRBJ2-1; tentatively, D is TRBD2 (6 bases). The germline V and J ends were trimmed by 4 bases and 5 bases, with 9 bases remaining between them. The CDR3 extends over 13 amino acids. Per the germline V gene, CDR1 is LGHNA and CDR2 is YSLEER.

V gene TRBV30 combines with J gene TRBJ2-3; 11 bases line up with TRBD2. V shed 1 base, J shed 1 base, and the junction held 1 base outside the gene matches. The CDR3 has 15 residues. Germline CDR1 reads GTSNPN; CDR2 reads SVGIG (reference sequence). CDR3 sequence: CAWSEGLAGTDTQYF. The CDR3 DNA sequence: TGTGCCTGGAGTGAGGGACTAGCGGGCACAGATACGCAGTATTTT.

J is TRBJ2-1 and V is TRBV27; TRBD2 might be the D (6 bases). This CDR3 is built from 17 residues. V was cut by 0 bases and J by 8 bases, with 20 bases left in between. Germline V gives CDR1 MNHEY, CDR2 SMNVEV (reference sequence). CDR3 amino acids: CASSLSKLLTRIDEQFF. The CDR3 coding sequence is TGTGCCAGCAGTTTATCGAAACTCCTGACTAGGATAGATGAGCAGTTCTTC.

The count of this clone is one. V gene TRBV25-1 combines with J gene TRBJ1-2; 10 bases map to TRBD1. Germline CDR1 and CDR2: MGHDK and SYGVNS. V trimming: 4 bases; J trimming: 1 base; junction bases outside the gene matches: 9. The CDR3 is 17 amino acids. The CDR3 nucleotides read TGTGCCAGCAGTGCCCGGACAGGGGGGACCATTAACTATGGCTACACCTTC. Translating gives CASSARTGGTINYGYTF.

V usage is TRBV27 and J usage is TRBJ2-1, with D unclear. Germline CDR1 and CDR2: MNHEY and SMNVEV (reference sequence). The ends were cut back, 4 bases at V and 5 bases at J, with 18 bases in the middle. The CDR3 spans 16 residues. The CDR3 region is CASSSVGIVPNNEQFF. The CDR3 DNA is TGTGCCAGCAGTTCTGTGGGGATAGTACCTAACAATGAGCAGTTCTTC.

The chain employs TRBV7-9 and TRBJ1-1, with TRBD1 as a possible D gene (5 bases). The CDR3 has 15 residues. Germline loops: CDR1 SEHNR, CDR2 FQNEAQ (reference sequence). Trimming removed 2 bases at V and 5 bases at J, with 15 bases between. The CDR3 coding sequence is TGTGCCAGCAGCTTACTGCTAGGGGCGTGGACTGAAGCTTTCTTT. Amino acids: CASSLLLGAWTEAFF.